Listed here is a single TCR beta chain. Its antigen is as yet unknown. The data were taken from a study of cytomegalovirus exposure and HLA in healthy donors. General observations from the study: Cytomegalovirus association was listed for about 150 TCR beta chains. In a later analysis, TCR association rates varied by HLA locus: DRB1 most, HLA-C fewest. Sequence variants that were highly shared formed a cluster that was likely a sequencing artifact.

Germline-derived CDR1 and CDR2 are SGHRS and YFSETQ. CDR3 length: 18 amino acids. The PCR made use of 60 Vbeta and 13 Jbeta primers. Method: immunoSEQ multiplex PCR; TCRdb's copy keeps in-frame clones and lacks some. The table records under 85,000 clones, 60% to 85% of them present only once. The TCR comes from a man aged 35-49 years in good health and CMV-seronegative. Source material: PBMCs. V and J are TRBV5-1 and TRBJ2-7; 9 nucleotides align to TRBD1. The DNA end lines up better with TRBJ2-1; the J call may be wrong. For the CDR3, the DNA is TGCGCCAGCAGCATAGAACAGGGGGCTATGAGCTCCTACAATGAGCAGTTCTTC. It codes for CASSIEQGAMSSYNEQFF.